A single sample gave rise to the 29 T cell receptor beta chains below, sequenced in a study of control samples from healthy donors and cancer patients (dated by TCRdb to between 2020 and 2021). Library preparation was by the immunoSEQ multiplex PCR assay. TCRdb retrieved this table from immuneACCESS and kept in-frame rearrangements only. Not all clones are present; in checked studies, unresolved V genes account for under half, and no reason is known for the remainder. Counted in this sample were tens of thousands of clones; just over 90% of them appeared once. The biggest ten clones account for about 1.5% of the sample. Sequencing was performed on blood. The receptors here all came from a woman aged 30 to 39 in good health.

This rearrangement joins TRBV5-6 to TRBJ1-2, with a weak D call TRBD1 (6 bases). Looked up from germline, CDR1 is SGHDT and CDR2 is YYEEEE. Trimming removed 3 bases at V and 4 bases at J, with 13 bases between. The CDR3 length is 14 residues. CDR3 nucleotides: TGTGCCAGCAGCTCCAGGGGAGGTAGCTATGGCTACACCTTC. Translated: CASSSRGGSYGYTF.

This chain joins TRBV3-1 (or the pseudogene TRBV3-2) and TRBJ1-4; 7 bases fit TRBD1. J lost 0 bases, V lost 5 bases, and 6 bases had no gene match. Germline CDR1 LGHDT, CDR2 YNNKEL (reference sequence). CDR3 length equals 16 residues. CDR3: CASSGGQTTTNEKLFF. The CDR3 DNA sequence: TGTGCCAGCAGCGGGGGACAGACTACAACTAATGAAAAACTGTTTTTT.

The rearrangement joins TRBV5-1 to TRBJ2-7; 10 bases match TRBD2. V was clipped by 2 bases and J by 3 bases; unmatched bases: 5. CDR1 and CDR2 (germline): SGHRS, YFSETQ. The CDR3 loop spans 15 amino acids. The CDR3 sequence is CASSFRTSGVYEQYF. The CDR3 DNA sequence: TGCGCCAGCAGCTTCCGGACTAGCGGCGTCTACGAGCAGTACTTC.

This chain connects TRBV2 to TRBJ2-1; 9 bases are a match to TRBD1. The J segment lost 5 bases and the V segment lost 6 bases, leaving 8 bases of the junction unmatched. The CDR3 is made up of 15 amino acids. Germline CDR1 is SNHLY and CDR2 is FYNNEI. The CDR3 DNA is TGTGCCAGCAGCGTACAGGGGGCGCTCAACAATGAGCAGTTCTTC. Its translation: CASSVQGALNNEQFF. The full variable domain, with the rest looked up from reference TRBV2 and TRBJ2-1, is EPEVTQTPSHQVTQMGQEVILRCVPISNHLYFYWYRQILGQKVEFLVSFYNNEISEKSEIFDDQFSVERPDGSNFTLKIRSTKLEDSAMYFCASSVQGALNNEQFFGPGTRLTVL.

V is TRBV12-5 and J is TRBJ1-4; 8 bases line up with TRBD1. Germline CDR1 is LGHNT and CDR2 is FRNRAP. The length of the CDR3 is 16 residues. V lost 2 bases to trimming and J lost 7 bases; unmatched junction nucleotides: 9. The CDR3 DNA sequence: TGTGCTAGTGGTTTGACACCGGGACAGGCCCGTGAAAAACTGTTTTTT. Amino acid sequence: CASGLTPGQAREKLFF.

The chain uses TRBV4-2 and TRBJ2-5; TRBD2 matches at 16 bases. This CDR3 spans 20 amino acids. Germline lookup yields CDR1 LGHNA and CDR2 YNFKEQ. V was clipped by 0 bases and J by 5 bases; unmatched bases: 12. The CDR3 sequence is CASSQDPGTSGRGERETQYF. The CDR3 bases are TGTGCCAGCAGCCAAGATCCGGGGACTAGCGGGAGGGGGGAGAGGGAGACCCAGTACTTC.

The chain is built from TRBV6-5 and TRBJ1-1; D uncertain. Germline V gene data show CDR1 as MNHEY and CDR2 as SVGAGI. V lost 0 bases to trimming and J lost 5 bases, with 16 bases between them. The length of the CDR3 is 16 residues. CDR3 bases: TGTGCCAGCAGTTACTCGGGCGATCCGAGTTGGACTGAAGCTTTCTTT. It codes for CASSYSGDPSWTEAFF.

A single count supports this clone. The genes are TRBV6-6 and TRBJ2-1; 14 bases are a match to TRBD2. V lost 4 bases, J lost 9 bases, and 8 bases stayed unmatched. CDR1 MNHNY and CDR2 SVGAGI come from the germline V gene (reference sequence). This CDR3 contains 16 residues. The CDR3 sequence is CASSSPGLAGGIEQFF. Here the CDR3 DNA reads TGTGCCAGCAGTTCCCCCGGACTAGCGGGAGGTATTGAGCAGTTCTTC.

The chain links TRBV28 to TRBJ1-5; 9 bases align to TRBD1. Trimming removed 4 bases from V and 5 bases from J; junction bases left unmatched: 6. The CDR3 covers 15 residues. The V gene's germline CDR1 is MDHEN and CDR2 SYDVKM. The CDR3 protein is CASSSSGTGYQPQHF. The CDR3, as DNA: TGTGCCAGCAGTTCTTCCGGGACAGGGTATCAGCCCCAGCATTTT.

The genes are TRBV3-1 (or the pseudogene TRBV3-2) and TRBJ2-1; D uncertain. Germline V gene sequence: CDR1 LGHDT, CDR2 YNNKEL (reference sequence). There are 14 residues in the CDR3. The V gene lost 4 bases and the J gene lost 4 bases, with 11 bases spanning the gap. CDR3 in amino acids: CASSPGPNYNEQFF. Written as DNA, the CDR3 is TGTGCCAGCAGCCCAGGACCGAATTACAATGAGCAGTTCTTC.

The V and J genes are TRBV5-4 and TRBJ2-7; 11 nucleotides align to TRBD1. The CDR3 is 14 amino acids. V dropped 6 bases and J dropped 7; count of bases not matched to a gene: 9. Germline CDR1 is SGHNT and CDR2 is YYREEE (reference sequence). The CDR3, as DNA: TGTGCCAGCAACGGACAGGGGGCGTTTCGGGAGCAGTACTTC. Its translation is CASNGQGAFREQYF. The variable domain in full, completed from reference TRBV5-4 and TRBJ2-7, reads ETGVTQSPTHLIKTRGQQVTLRCSSQSGHNTVSWYQQALGQGPQFIFQYYREEENGRGNFPPRFSGLQFPNYSSELNVNALELDDSALYLCASNGQGAFREQYFGPGTRLTVT.

The chain recombines TRBV5-6 with TRBJ1-2; a weak D match, TRBD1 (6 bases). Germline V gene sequence: CDR1 SGHDT, CDR2 YYEEEE. This CDR3 region has 14 residues. V lost 1 base and J 1 base, leaving 8 bases between the germline ends. The CDR3 sequence is CASSLQGFNYGYTF. CDR3 bases: TGTGCCAGCAGCTTGCAGGGGTTTAACTATGGCTACACCTTC.

V is TRBV28 and J is TRBJ1-6; possibly TRBD1 for D (5 bases). The ends were cut back, 6 bases at V and 6 bases at J, with 12 bases in the middle. CDR3 size: 14 residues. In germline, CDR1 is MDHEN, CDR2 SYDVKM. The CDR3 protein is CASRQPGLNSPLHF. The CDR3 nucleotides read TGTGCCAGCAGACAACCGGGACTTAATTCACCCCTCCACTTT.

The chain is built from TRBV25-1 and TRBJ1-1; a possible D gene is TRBD1 (5 bases). This CDR3 contains 18 residues. CDR1 MGHDK and CDR2 SYGVNS come from the germline V gene. The V end lost 1 base, the J end lost 1 base, and 19 bases lay between the germline ends. The CDR3: CASSESPSSRGANTEAFF. CDR3 DNA sequence: TGTGCCAGCAGTGAATCCCCATCCTCTAGAGGGGCGAACACTGAAGCTTTCTTT.

The chain is built from TRBV5-1 and TRBJ2-7; a weak D match, TRBD2 (6 bases). The V end lost 6 bases, the J end lost 6 bases, and 19 bases lay between the germline ends. There are 14 residues in the CDR3. Per the germline V gene, CDR1 is SGHRS and CDR2 is YFSETQ. The DNA of the CDR3 is TGCGCCAGCAATGCGGGCGGGGCAACCTCCGAGCAGTACTTC. Protein sequence: CASNAGGATSEQYF.

The chain links TRBV6-1 to TRBJ1-2; D is ambiguous. With 0 bases removed from V and 8 bases from J, the gap between germline ends came to 10 bases. The CDR3 extends over 13 amino acids. The germline CDR1 and CDR2 sequences are MNHNS and SASEGT. The CDR3 protein is CASSEARTGGYTF. CDR3 DNA: TGTGCCAGCAGTGAAGCAAGGACGGGCGGCTACACCTTC.

This chain links TRBV12-3 or TRBV12-4 with TRBJ1-1; weak D call: TRBD1 (6 bases). The CDR3 consists of 13 residues. Trimming left V 0 bases short and J 10 bases short, with 12 bases between. CDR3 sequence: CASSLALQGLAFF. CDR3 bases: TGTGCCAGCAGTTTAGCGCTTCAGGGGTTAGCTTTCTTT.

V and J are TRBV29-1 and TRBJ2-2, with unresolved D. V lost 6 bases and J 5 bases, leaving 7 bases between the germline ends. The CDR3 length is 11 residues. Germline lookup yields CDR1 SQVTM and CDR2 ANQGSEA. This chain's CDR3 is CSVVGTGELFF. CDR3 nucleotides: TGCAGCGTCGTGGGGACCGGGGAGCTGTTTTTT.

The chain carries TRBV3-1 (or the pseudogene TRBV3-2) and TRBJ2-7; D not resolved. This CDR3 comprises 13 residues. Germline V gives CDR1 LGHDT, CDR2 YNNKEL (reference sequence). With 4 bases removed from V and 7 bases from J, the gap between germline ends came to 14 bases. CDR3 protein: CASSPSLRREQYF. CDR3 coding DNA: TGTGCCAGCAGCCCCAGCCTACGCCGTGAGCAGTACTTC.

CDR3 in amino acids: CASSLAGQGNYEQYF. Here the CDR3 DNA reads TGTGCCAGCAGCTTAGCCGGACAAGGCAACTACGAGCAGTACTTC. The chain combines TRBV7-2 with TRBJ2-7, with a weak D call TRBD1 (5 bases). V gave up 0 bases and J gave up 3 bases, with 12 bases separating them. Germline V gene sequence: CDR1 SGHTA, CDR2 FQGNSA. This CDR3 is built from 15 residues.

The CDR3 loop reads CASSPPRTQNTEAFF. The CDR3 nucleotides read TGTGCCAGCAGTCCCCCCCGGACACAGAACACTGAAGCTTTCTTT. V and J are TRBV7-9 and TRBJ1-1; TRBD1 is a possible D gene (5 bases). This CDR3 region has 15 residues. V was pared by 6 bases and J by 1 base, with 15 bases between. In germline, CDR1 is SEHNR, CDR2 FQNEAQ (reference sequence).

This rearrangement joins TRBV10-3 to TRBJ1-6, with TRBD1 identical over 8 bases. V lost 4 bases, J lost 5 bases, and 7 bases stayed unmatched. The CDR3 length is 16 residues. From germline, CDR1 is ENHRY and CDR2 SYGVKD. This chain's CDR3 is CAISAGTGFNNSPLHF. The CDR3 region has the DNA TGTGCCATCAGTGCAGGGACAGGATTTAATAATTCACCCCTCCACTTT.

This clone has only one observation. The rearrangement links TRBV19 to TRBJ1-1, with TRBD1 identical over 9 bases. CDR3 size: 16 residues. V gave up 6 bases and J gave up 5 bases; unmatched junction bases: 13. CDR1 and CDR2 from the germline V gene are LNHDA and SQIVND (reference sequence). The CDR3 sequence: CASRSIRGTGMTEAFF. For the CDR3, the DNA is TGTGCCAGTAGAAGTATACGTGGGACAGGGATGACTGAAGCTTTCTTT.

This chain joins TRBV4-1 and TRBJ2-7; perhaps TRBD1 as D (6 bases). The CDR3 is made up of 15 amino acids. In germline, CDR1 is MGHRA, CDR2 YSYEKL. With 1 base removed from V and 1 base from J, the gap between germline ends came to 11 bases. CDR3 sequence: CASSQGAGVSYEQYF. The DNA for the CDR3 is TGCGCCAGCAGCCAAGGTGCAGGGGTGTCCTACGAGCAGTACTTC.

V usage is TRBV5-4 and J usage is TRBJ2-6; D is perhaps TRBD1 or TRBD2 (6 bases each). The CDR3 runs 17 residues. Trimming shortened V by 4 bases and J by 0 bases, and 14 bases separated the two germline ends. Germline assignment: CDR1 SGHNT and CDR2 YYREEE (reference sequence). CDR3 nucleotide sequence: TGTGCCAGCAGCACCGCGGGACACAGCTCTGGGGCCAACGTCCTGACTTTC. It codes for CASSTAGHSSGANVLTF.

Worth noting for this clone: The identical CDR3 is also encoded by other nucleotide sequences in the sample. The chain combines TRBV6-5 with TRBJ2-7; tentative D call: TRBD1 (6 bases). Looked up from germline, CDR1 is MNHEY and CDR2 is SVGAGI. This CDR3 spans 15 amino acids. Trimming took off 7 bases at V and 0 bases at J, with 16 bases between the two ends. The CDR3 region is CASTQGTVSSYEQYF. CDR3 bases: TGTGCCAGCACGCAGGGGACGGTGAGCTCCTACGAGCAGTACTTC.

This chain connects TRBV11-1 to TRBJ2-3, with D perhaps matching TRBD2 (5 bases). Trimming took off 5 bases at V and 4 bases at J, with 16 bases between the two ends. The germline gives CDR1 SGHAT, CDR2 FQDESV (reference sequence). This CDR3 has 15 residues. DNA for the CDR3: TGTGCCAGCAGCCCCTCGGACTCGAGGCCAGATACGCAGTATTTT. Its protein is CASSPSDSRPDTQYF.

The V call is TRBV9, the J call TRBJ2-1, with D tentatively TRBD2 (5 bases). The germline CDR1 and CDR2 sequences are SGDLS and YYNGEE. This CDR3 is 16 amino acids long. The V gene lost 4 bases and the J gene lost 5 bases, with 19 bases spanning the gap. In nucleotides, the CDR3 is TGTGCCAGCAGCCCCCACTCGGGGAACAGCCACAATGAGCAGTTCTTC. The encoded protein is CASSPHSGNSHNEQFF.

The rearrangement uses TRBV4-2 and TRBJ1-5, with TRBD1 identical over 8 bases. This CDR3 contains 16 residues. Trimming cost V 4 bases and J 7 bases; bases outside gene matches: 12. The germline gives CDR1 LGHNA, CDR2 YNFKEQ. CDR3 nucleotides: TGTGCCAGCAGCCCTTACACAGGGGGGATTATACAGCCCCAGCATTTT. Amino acids: CASSPYTGGIIQPQHF.